The 32 T cell receptor beta chains listed next were all sequenced from one sample in a study of somatic mutations in cytotoxic T cells in rheumatoid arthritis. Sequencing was performed with immunoSEQ multiplex PCR; in TCRdb, only in-frame clones are kept and a portion is missing. Among about 30,000 clones, 82% were seen once, and the ten largest hold about 8.6%. Sequencing was carried out using CD8+ T cells sorted from blood. All receptors come from an adult with rheumatoid arthritis.

The V call is TRBV19, the J call TRBJ1-6; D is possibly TRBD1 (6 bases). The V end was cut by 6 bases, the J end by 10 bases, with 19 bases between. The CDR3 is 15 residues long. In germline, CDR1 is LNHDA, CDR2 SQIVND (reference sequence). CDR3 sequence: CASSPSGGASSPLHF. CDR3 DNA sequence: TGTGCCAGTAGCCCTTCCGGGGGGGCGAGCTCACCCCTCCACTTT. The whole variable domain, remainder taken from reference TRBV19 and TRBJ1-6, is DGGITQSPKYLFRKEGQNVTLSCEQNLNHDAMYWYRQDPGQGLRLIYYSQIVNDFQKGDIAEGYSVSREKKESFPLTVTSAQKNPTAFYLCASSPSGGASSPLHFGNGTRLTVT.

V usage is TRBV14 and J usage is TRBJ2-5; D is undetermined. Looked up from germline, CDR1 is SGHDN and CDR2 is FVKESK. The length of the CDR3 is 15 residues. Trimming shortened V by 0 bases and J by 5 bases, and 13 bases separated the two germline ends. The CDR3 DNA follows: TGTGCCAGCAGCCAAGACTGGAGCTCTTCGGAGACCCAGTACTTC. This gives the protein CASSQDWSSSETQYF.

The chain recombines TRBV5-4 with TRBJ2-6, with D possibly called TRBD1 or TRBD2 (6 bases each). CDR1 and CDR2 (germline): SGHNT, YYREEE (reference sequence). The CDR3 has 18 amino acids. Between the trimmed V and J ends, which lost 4 bases and 1 base, there was a span of 18 bases. The CDR3 DNA reads TGTGCCAGCAGCCCGGGCCTACCGGGGGCATCTGGGGCCAACGTCCTGACTTTC. It encodes CASSPGLPGASGANVLTF.

With respect to this clone: This sample also contains other DNA sequences that code for the same CDR3. This chain joins TRBV5-4 and TRBJ1-1; no reliable D call. This CDR3 has 13 residues. Germline lookup yields CDR1 SGHNT and CDR2 YYREEE (reference sequence). V gave up 1 base and J gave up 1 base, with 5 bases separating them. Written as DNA, the CDR3 is TGTGCCAGCAGCTTGTTGACGAACACTGAAGCTTTCTTT. Translated: CASSLLTNTEAFF.

Notes on this clone: The sample carries other DNA sequences with the same CDR3. CDR3 DNA: TGTGCCAGCAGTTTAGGGCAGAACACTGAAGCTTTCTTT. Translation gives CASSLGQNTEAFF. The chain combines TRBV27 with TRBJ1-1; D unresolved. V lost 2 bases to trimming and J lost 1 base, with 5 bases between them. The CDR3 has 13 residues. Germline CDR1 is MNHEY and CDR2 is SMNVEV (reference sequence).

CDR3 residues: CASSTGETPRPYEQYF. The CDR3 bases are TGTGCCAGCAGCACGGGGGAGACGCCCAGACCCTACGAGCAGTACTTC. The chain is built from TRBV5-8 and TRBJ2-7; TRBD2 might be the D (6 bases). V was pared by 4 bases and J by 2 bases, with 19 bases between. This CDR3 is built from 16 residues. Germline V gene lookup returns CDR1 SGHTS and CDR2 YDEGEE.

The chain employs TRBV19 and TRBJ1-6; 9 bases are shared with TRBD1. This CDR3 spans 14 amino acids. The V segment lost 5 bases and the J segment 9 bases; nucleotides outside the gene matches: 5. Germline loops: CDR1 LNHDA, CDR2 SQIVND (reference sequence). The CDR3 loop is CASSPGGQGSPLHF. The CDR3 region has the DNA TGTGCCAGTAGTCCCGGGGGACAGGGTTCACCCCTCCACTTT.

J is TRBJ2-3 and V is TRBV5-1; possibly TRBD2 for D (6 bases). From germline, CDR1 is SGHRS and CDR2 YFSETQ. The CDR3 spans 18 residues. The ends were cut back, 4 bases at V and 4 bases at J, with 25 bases in the middle. The CDR3 protein is CASSRFLSGEANADTQYF. The CDR3 DNA follows: TGCGCCAGCAGCCGATTTCTTTCGGGAGAGGCTAACGCAGATACGCAGTATTTT.

This clone was counted between two and nine times. The CDR3 DNA reads TGTGCCAGCATCGTCGACCTCACTGAAGCTTTCTTT. As protein: CASIVDLTEAFF. V is TRBV2 and J is TRBJ1-1; D is ambiguous. This CDR3 has 12 residues. Per germline, CDR1 SNHLY and CDR2 FYNNEI. V was trimmed by 7 bases and J by 4 bases, leaving 10 bases between them.

The V gene is TRBV7-9, the J gene TRBJ1-1; D not certain. Germline CDR1 reads SEHNR; CDR2 reads FQNEAQ (reference sequence). The ends were cut back, 0 bases at V and 3 bases at J, with 8 bases in the middle. The CDR3 contains 14 residues. The CDR3 here is CASSLAGLDTEAFF. The DNA for the CDR3 is TGTGCCAGCAGCTTAGCTGGTCTTGACACTGAAGCTTTCTTT.

The CDR3 loop is CASSPGFPYEQYF. The CDR3 nucleotides read TGTGCCAGCAGCCCAGGGTTCCCCTACGAGCAGTACTTC. The V and J genes are TRBV7-9 and TRBJ2-7; a weak D match, TRBD1 (5 bases). The CDR3 is made up of 13 amino acids. The ends were cut back, 5 bases at V and 2 bases at J, with 10 bases in the middle. Germline assignment: CDR1 SEHNR and CDR2 FQNEAQ (reference sequence).

This clone was seen a few times. This chain connects TRBV5-1 to TRBJ1-1, with a weak D call TRBD1 (5 bases). V was trimmed by 6 bases and J by 9 bases, leaving 12 bases between them. Germline loops: CDR1 SGHRS, CDR2 YFSETQ. CDR3 length: 11 amino acids. As DNA, the CDR3 is TGCGCCAGCACTCGAGGGACCCAAGCTTTCTTT. It is translated as CASTRGTQAFF.

V usage is TRBV7-9 and J usage is TRBJ1-6; D is unresolved. This CDR3 comprises 16 residues. The V end was cut by 5 bases, the J end by 3 bases, with 14 bases between. The germline CDR1 and CDR2 sequences are SEHNR and FQNEAQ (reference sequence). In DNA form, the CDR3 reads TGTGCCAGCAGCCCCCCTCGGGCAGGCTATAATTCACCCCTCCACTTT. Its protein product is CASSPPRAGYNSPLHF.

Written as DNA, the CDR3 is TGTGCCAGCAGCTCGGGACGGCGGGTGAGGTCCTATAATTCACCCCTCCACTTT. It codes for CASSSGRRVRSYNSPLHF. The J gene is TRBJ1-6, the V gene TRBV5-5, with a weak D call TRBD1 (5 bases). Between the trimmed V and J ends, which lost 3 bases and 1 base, there was a span of 17 bases. The CDR3 consists of 18 residues. In germline, CDR1 is SGHKS, CDR2 YYEKEE (reference sequence).

V usage is TRBV14 and J usage is TRBJ2-3; 7 positions agree with TRBD2. CDR3 length: 16 residues. From germline, CDR1 is SGHDN and CDR2 FVKESK. The junction had 6 bases not matched to a gene; V was cut back by 2 bases and J by 1 base. CDR3 amino acids: CASSQNKRGGTDTQYF. For the CDR3, the DNA is TGTGCCAGCAGCCAAAATAAGCGGGGCGGCACAGATACGCAGTATTTT.

The chain recombines TRBV5-1 with TRBJ2-1, with D unclear. The ends were cut back, 0 bases at V and 5 bases at J, with 3 bases in the middle. The CDR3 sequence is 12 residues long. CDR1 and CDR2 from the germline V gene are SGHRS and YFSETQ. The CDR3 region has the DNA TGCGCCAGCAGCTTGGGGAACAATGAGCAGTTCTTC. It translates to CASSLGNNEQFF.

The rearrangement joins TRBV5-6 to TRBJ2-1, with a possible D match to TRBD2 (6 bases). Germline V gene lookup returns CDR1 SGHDT and CDR2 YYEEEE. The CDR3 consists of 15 residues. V dropped 3 bases and J dropped 8 bases, with 18 bases sitting between them. The CDR3 DNA is TGTGCCAGCAGCTCGGAACCGGGACTTTCCTATGAGCAGTTCTTC. Amino acids: CASSSEPGLSYEQFF.

The chain combines TRBV5-1 with TRBJ2-5; D remains unclear. Trimming took off 0 bases at V and 5 bases at J, with 8 bases between the two ends. The length of the CDR3 is 13 residues. In germline, CDR1 is SGHRS, CDR2 YFSETQ. The DNA of the CDR3 is TGCGCCAGCAGCTTGGACGTTGAGGAGACCCAGTACTTC. The encoded protein is CASSLDVEETQYF.

The chain employs TRBV29-1 and TRBJ2-7, with 11 bases lining up with TRBD2. With V trimmed by 4 bases and J by 6 bases, 8 bases remained unmatched. CDR1 SQVTM and CDR2 ANQGSEA come from the germline V gene. The length of the CDR3 is 14 residues. In DNA form, the CDR3 reads TGCAGCGTTGCCACTAGCGGGGGAATCTCCGAGCAGTACTTC. Translation: CSVATSGGISEQYF.

This clone was detected only once. The gene calls are TRBV7-8 and TRBJ2-1; 12 bases line up with TRBD2. This CDR3 is 17 amino acids long. V lost 5 bases and J lost 4; bases outside the gene matches: 9. Looked up from germline, CDR1 is SGHVS and CDR2 is FQNEAQ. The CDR3 spells CASSPRLAGDAYNEQFF. The DNA for the CDR3 is TGTGCCAGCAGCCCCAGACTAGCGGGGGACGCTTACAATGAGCAGTTCTTC.

The chain carries TRBV6-1 and TRBJ1-1, with a possible D match to TRBD1 (5 bases). This CDR3 region has 15 residues. V gave up 3 bases and J gave up 1 base, with 12 bases separating them. Germline CDR1 reads MNHNS; CDR2 reads SASEGT. The CDR3 nucleotides are TGTGCCAGCAGTGATTTCGGGACCAAGAACACTGAAGCTTTCTTT. This codes for CASSDFGTKNTEAFF.

This clone appeared a few times. The CDR3 DNA is TGTGCCAGCAGTCCCATCCCCCGGCATCAGCCCCAGCATTTT. This translates into CASSPIPRHQPQHF. This chain uses TRBV28 with TRBJ1-5, with D unresolved. V lost 5 bases and J lost 5, with 13 bases in between. Germline lookup yields CDR1 MDHEN and CDR2 SYDVKM. The CDR3 totals 14 residues.

This chain joins TRBV19 and TRBJ2-1; 7 nucleotides match TRBD2. This CDR3 region has 16 residues. Germline loops: CDR1 LNHDA, CDR2 SQIVND (reference sequence). The ends lost 4 bases at V and 0 bases at J; junction bases unmatched: 6. CDR3 sequence: CASSTRAGSSYNEQFF. The CDR3, as DNA: TGTGCCAGTAGTACCCGAGCGGGAAGCTCCTACAATGAGCAGTTCTTC.

This chain uses TRBV7-9 with TRBJ2-7, with D unclear. Trimming cost V 5 bases and J 3 bases, with 14 bases left between them. In germline, CDR1 is SEHNR, CDR2 FQNEAQ (reference sequence). The CDR3 is 14 residues long. CDR3 sequence reads: CASSPPPQRYEQYF. The CDR3 nucleotides read TGTGCCAGCAGCCCCCCTCCCCAGCGCTACGAGCAGTACTTC. Together with reference TRBV7-9 and TRBJ2-7, the CDR3 gives the full variable domain: DTGVSQNPRHKITKRGQNVTFRCDPISEHNRLYWYRQTLGQGPEFLTYFQNEAQLEKSRLLSDRFSAERPKGSFSTLEIQRTEQGDSAMYLCASSPPPQRYEQYFGPGTRLTVT.

The table lists this clone with a few counts. The chain carries TRBV4-2 and TRBJ1-1, with no clear D. Germline V gene data show CDR1 as LGHNA and CDR2 as YNFKEQ. With 2 bases removed from V and 1 base from J, the gap between germline ends came to 14 bases. The CDR3 has 16 residues. The CDR3 coding sequence is TGTGCCAGCAGCCAATCCAGCATCGTTGAGAACACTGAAGCTTTCTTT. It is translated as CASSQSSIVENTEAFF.

The chain combines TRBV13 with TRBJ1-6; D might be TRBD1 (5 bases). Trimming shortened V by 0 bases and J by 7 bases, and 19 bases separated the two germline ends. The CDR3 runs to 18 residues. The germline V gene encodes CDR1 PRHDT and CDR2 FYEKMQ (reference sequence). CDR3 nucleotides: TGTGCCAGCAGCTTAGGCCCCGTCGGGGGGATCGGGAATTCACCCCTCCACTTT. Protein product: CASSLGPVGGIGNSPLHF. The full variable domain, in which reference TRBV13 and TRBJ1-6 provide the parts outside the CDR3, is AAGVIQSPRHLIKEKRETATLKCYPIPRHDTVYWYQQGPGQDPQFLISFYEKMQSDKGSIPDRFSAQQFSDYHSELNMSSLELGDSALYFCASSLGPVGGIGNSPLHFGNGTRLTVT.

The sample holds a few counts of this clone. In DNA, the CDR3 is TGTGCCAGCAGCTTCCTGACTCAAACGAACACCGGGGAGCTGTTTTTT. It specifies CASSFLTQTNTGELFF. The rearrangement links TRBV7-9 to TRBJ2-2; D is uncertain. The V gene lost 3 bases and the J gene lost 0 bases, with 11 bases spanning the gap. The V gene's germline CDR1 is SEHNR and CDR2 FQNEAQ (reference sequence). This CDR3 is built from 16 residues.

The chain uses TRBV6-6 and TRBJ2-7; perhaps TRBD2 as D (6 bases). Looked up from germline, CDR1 is MNHNY and CDR2 is SVGAGI (reference sequence). The CDR3 contains 16 residues. V was trimmed by 5 bases and J by 2 bases, leaving 19 bases between them. CDR3 in amino acids: CASSRRTVAAPYEQYF. CDR3 DNA sequence: TGTGCCAGCAGTCGACGGACGGTAGCGGCACCCTACGAGCAGTACTTC.

J is TRBJ1-1 and V is TRBV27; D unresolved. The CDR3 totals 13 residues. V was shortened by 2 bases and J by 1 base, with 5 bases between the two germline ends. Germline values: CDR1 MNHEY, CDR2 SMNVEV (reference sequence). This chain's CDR3 is CASSLRENTEAFF. In DNA form, the CDR3 reads TGTGCCAGCAGTTTACGCGAGAACACTGAAGCTTTCTTT.

J is TRBJ1-1 and V is TRBV5-4; TRBD1 agrees at 8 bases. This CDR3 is built from 17 residues. Unmatched junction bases numbered 12, after V lost 4 bases and J lost 1 base. CDR1 SGHNT and CDR2 YYREEE come from the germline V gene (reference sequence). The CDR3 loop is CASSTGGRGPANTEAFF. The CDR3 DNA follows: TGTGCCAGCAGCACGGGAGGCAGGGGGCCGGCGAACACTGAAGCTTTCTTT.

This sequence joins TRBV4-1 and TRBJ1-1; unclear D gene. The CDR3 contains 15 residues. The germline V gene encodes CDR1 MGHRA and CDR2 YSYEKL. With 4 bases removed from V and 4 bases from J, the gap between germline ends came to 16 bases. The CDR3 loop is CASSRGTGRATEAFF. The CDR3 DNA is TGCGCCAGCAGCCGGGGAACTGGTAGGGCCACTGAAGCTTTCTTT.

The rearrangement joins TRBV6-1 to TRBJ2-3; 7 bases agree with TRBD2. The CDR3 sequence is 14 residues long. The V gene's germline CDR1 is MNHNS and CDR2 SASEGT. V shed 7 bases, J shed 6 bases, and the junction held 10 bases outside the gene matches. The CDR3 sequence: CASTAGEGADTQYF. CDR3 bases: TGTGCCAGCACGGCGGGAGAAGGGGCTGATACGCAGTATTTT.